This T cell receptor (beta chain) is from a study of identical twins (dated by TCRdb to the mid-2010s). Regarding the complete study: The study deep-sequenced TCR alpha and beta repertoires from monozygotic twins, unrelated adults of various ages and cord blood to test whether fetal clonotypes persist. Replicate twin experiments were performed at different times using different library preparation protocols to rule out contamination. The paper's findings and limits, for the study overall: Fewer insertions were carried by abundant cord blood beta clonotypes; a weaker similar trend was observed in young adult naive repertoires, while no such trend was observed in memory repertoires. Invariant T cells such as MAIT and iNKT could partly confound zero-insertion analyses, although diverse VJ usage argued against such confounding for most clonotypes. Recombination models systematically underestimated out-of-frame TCR alpha sharing in monozygotic twins but agreed with sharing between unrelated individuals. The excess sharing between twins in beta out-of-frame sequences was weaker because fewer shared sequences reduced the signal-to-noise ratio. Conclusions relied on cross-sectional statistical analysis, since the same donors could not be followed over many years. Compared with coincidental sharing between unrelated individuals, out-of-frame TCR alpha sequences shared between twins showed an excess of sequences with low generation probability.

The library was prepared using 5' RACE. These reads were obtained on an Illumina HiSeq 2000. A universal primer binding site was added through template switching, and the final cDNA carried a unique molecular identifier so that TCR cDNA molecules could be counted accurately. Specific primers in the conserved constant-segment region were used to synthesize first-strand cDNA for TCR alpha and beta chains. Each cDNA library was double barcoded, with a SMART-Mk sample barcode plus Illumina barcodes, to control for contamination. TruSeq adapter sequences and Illumina sample barcodes were added in two successive PCR steps. The Illumina HiSeq platform was used with custom primers to sequence TCR alpha and beta cDNA libraries. Concerning the study's data processing: MiGEC was used to process raw reads and extract unique molecular identifiers, and MiXCR was used to find CDR3 positions. For each individual, recombination models were inferred using an EM algorithm with the repgenHMM and IGoR tools. Shared clonotype analysis was performed with the tcR package in R, normalizing sharing by the product of cloneset sizes. To study raw recombination without the effects of thymic and clonal selection, out-of-frame nonproductive sequences were analyzed. TCRdb reprocessed the public reads (quality trimming at Q25 with fastp, clone calling with MiXCR) and kept in-frame beta chains. Rows matching on CDR3 protein sequence are summarized as one entry with the most common DNA and genes. What appears here as the V and J calls and clone size reflects TCRdb's work, not the paper's. Recorded for this sample are 350,000 to 600,000 distinct CDR3 sequences; about 14% of them occurred a single time. Of the sample, around 0.52% falls within the top ten clones.

This clonotype has just a few counts. Its binding antigen is unknown. No base qualities exist here, and no much larger clone lies one base off it. Including cysteine and phenylalanine, the CDR3 has 15 amino acids. Only CDR3 DNA remains: 45 bases, in frame from the first base. Relative to germline, V is 3 bases shorter and J is 7 bases shorter, with 14 bases between their ends. Per the germline V gene, SGHDT is the CDR1 and YYEEEE is the CDR2. Every donor was a healthy Caucasian. Three pairs of female monozygotic twins, all aged about 18 to 30 years, made up the twin cohort. CD4+ and CD8+ T cell populations were isolated with positive isolation kits from Invitrogen. These same records also appear under a second study, on yellow fever vaccine responses in identical twins. From that second study: The authors reported that the T cell response to vaccination in identical twins appeared partly convergent and partly personalized. In the study, vaccine-responding T cell clones were precisely tracked in identical twins.

This TCR came from a woman younger than 35 in good health. Source material: CD4+ T cells sorted from blood. The sequence is built from TRBV5-6 and TRBJ1-6, with a tentative D gene TRBD1 over 5 matching bases. The DNA sequence is given as TGTGCCAGCAGCTCGGAGGGGTTCCGGAATTCACCCCTCCACTTT. It is translated as CASSSEGFRNSPLHF.